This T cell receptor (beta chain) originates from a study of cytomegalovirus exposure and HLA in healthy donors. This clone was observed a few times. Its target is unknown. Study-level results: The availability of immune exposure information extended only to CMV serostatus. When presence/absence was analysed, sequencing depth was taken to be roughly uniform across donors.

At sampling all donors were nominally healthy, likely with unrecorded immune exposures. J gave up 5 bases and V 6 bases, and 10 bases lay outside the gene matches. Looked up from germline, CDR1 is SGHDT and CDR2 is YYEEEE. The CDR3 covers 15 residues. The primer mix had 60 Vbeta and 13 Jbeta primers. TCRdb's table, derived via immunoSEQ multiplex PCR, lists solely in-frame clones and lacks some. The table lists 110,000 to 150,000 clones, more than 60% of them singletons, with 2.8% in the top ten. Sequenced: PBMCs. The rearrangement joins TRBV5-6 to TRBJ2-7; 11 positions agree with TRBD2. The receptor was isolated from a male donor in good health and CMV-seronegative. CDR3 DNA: TGTGCCAGCACCCTGCGACTAGCGGGGATTGACGAGCAGTACTTC. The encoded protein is CASTLRLAGIDEQYF.